The entry below gives a single T cell receptor beta chain sequence along with its context. Its antigen is as yet unknown. This entry is derived from a study of blood T cells in healthy people across ages. CDR3 length: 14 residues. Trimming removed 7 bases at V and 0 bases at J, with 10 bases between. The use of a sample-barcoded 5' primer and a J-beta primer mix characterized a second PCR of about 7 to 12 cycles. MiXCR, run by TCRdb on the 5' RACE reads, gives a single entry per CDR3 protein. The repertoire holds around 1,500,000 distinct CDR3 sequences, with 28% as singletons. The study, taken as a whole, reports: Unknown CMV status may confound age-related changes in expanded clones. Naive CD4+ cells and diversity were both higher in long-lived donors than in aged donors. The fall in TCR beta diversity per million T cells was roughly linear with age.

V gene TRBV12-3 or TRBV12-4 combines with J gene TRBJ2-1, with no clear D. The receptor was derived from a young woman in good health. Sequencing input: blood. CDR3 amino acids: CASNRSSSYNEQFF. The CDR3 nucleotides are TGTGCCAGCAACCGAAGTAGCTCCTACAATGAGCAGTTCTTC.